A selection of T cell receptor beta chains follows, all from one sample in a study of cytomegalovirus exposure and HLA in healthy donors. This table comes from immunoSEQ multiplex PCR, and its TCRdb copy is limited to in-frame clones, with some not included. Among about 67,000 clones listed, 90% to 95% were seen once. The specimen sequenced was PBMCs. The receptor set was obtained from a woman younger than 30 in good health and CMV-seronegative. CDR3s include the opening cysteine and the closing phenylalanine or tryptophan. D genes are given only for firm matches. A clone size is listed for some rows: how often the clone was seen (once, few, many), or a class if it is expanded.

d_call	clone_size	v_call	j_call	cdr3_nt	cdr3_aa
NA	NA	TRBV18	TRBJ2-3	TGTGCCAGCTCACCACTAGGACAGAGCACAGATACGCAGTATTTT	CASSPLGQSTDTQYF
NA	NA	TRBV5-1	TRBJ1-6	TGCGCCAGCAGCCGGGAAGGCAATGGTTCACCCCTCCACTTT	CASSREGNGSPLHF
NA	few	TRBV2	TRBJ1-2	TGTGCCAGCAGTGTGCGGGATGGAGGTGGCTACACCTTC	CASSVRDGGGYTF
NA	NA	TRBV6-5	TRBJ2-5	TGTGCCAGCAGTTACTCTCCCAGGGTGACTGAGACCCAGTACTTC	CASSYSPRVTETQYF
TRBD1	few	TRBV28	TRBJ1-4	TGTGCCAGCAGTCTCTGGGACAGGGGGCCGATGGATGAAAAACTGTTTTTT	CASSLWDRGPMDEKLFF
NA	NA	TRBV25-1	TRBJ1-1	TGTGCCAGCAGATTTCGGGGGGAGAACACTGAAGCTTTCTTT	CASRFRGENTEAFF
TRBD1	NA	TRBV7-8	TRBJ1-6	TGTGCCAGCAGCTTCCGGGACAGGGACATTGGGATTCATAATTCACCCCTCCACTTT	CASSFRDRDIGIHNSPLHF
NA	NA	TRBV7-8	TRBJ2-7	TGTGCCAGCAGCTTCGAGACAGCTTACGAGCAGTACTTC	CASSFETAYEQYF
NA	NA	TRBV5-4	TRBJ2-3	TGTGCCAGCAGCTTGGCCCCTTCCGGGGATACGCAGTATTTT	CASSLAPSGDTQYF
TRBD2	NA	TRBV6-1	TRBJ2-2	TGTGCCAGCAGTGAAACTAGCGGGGGGCCCGGGGAGCTGTTTTTT	CASSETSGGPGELFF
NA	NA	TRBV5-8	TRBJ2-1	TGTGCCAGCAGATCGGGATACAATGAGCAGTTCTTC	CASRSGYNEQFF
TRBD1	NA	TRBV9	TRBJ2-7	TGTGCCAGCAGCGGGGGACAGGGTTCCTACGAGCAGTACTTC	CASSGGQGSYEQYF
NA	NA	TRBV30	TRBJ2-1	TGTGCCTGGAGTAGGATAGCGATTCTATACAATGAGCAGTTCTTC	CAWSRIAILYNEQFF
TRBD1	NA	TRBV6-5	TRBJ1-2	TGTGCCAGCAGTTACACCCAGGGGGCAGATGGCTACACCTTC	CASSYTQGADGYTF
TRBD1	NA	TRBV18	TRBJ2-7	TGTGCCAGCTCACCACAGGGGGCCACACTCTCCTACGAGCAGTACTTC	CASSPQGATLSYEQYF
NA	NA	TRBV30	TRBJ1-1	TGTGCCTGGAATTGGCTTTTGAACACTGAAGCTTTCTTT	CAWNWLLNTEAFF
NA	NA	TRBV6-6	TRBJ2-2	TGTGCCAGCAGTTACTTTTTTCGCGGGGAGCTGTTTTTT	CASSYFFRGELFF
NA	NA	TRBV28	TRBJ1-1	TGTGCCAGCAGGCCGCCTTCCGCGGGAGACACTGAAGCTTTCTTT	CASRPPSAGDTEAFF
TRBD2	NA	TRBV5-1	TRBJ2-3	TGCGCCAGCAGCCCTCGCCTAGCGGGGGCCATCACAGATACGCAGTATTTT	CASSPRLAGAITDTQYF